These 22 T cell receptor beta chains originate from one sample sequenced in a study of beta chain features in type 1 diabetes. General study points: Type 1 diabetes patients showed a moderate but significant shortening of TCRB CDR3s in all four CD4+ subsets.

Their recognized antigens are unknown. As every portion of the isolated RNA was reverse transcribed, the sequencing read expressed TCRB transcripts. Only in-frame clones appear in the TCRdb table, and some are missing; sequencing was by immunoSEQ multiplex PCR. This table holds about 160,000 clones, 8% to 8.5% found once. The sequenced sample consisted of central memory CD4+ T cells from blood. These receptor sequences come from a woman aged 18-30 years with type 1 diabetes.

This clone occurred a few times. The V gene is TRBV6-5, the J gene TRBJ2-6; D perhaps matches TRBD1 (6 bases). CDR3 length equals 14 residues. Looked up from germline, CDR1 is MNHEY and CDR2 is SVGAGI. Trimming took 7 bases from V and 3 from J, leaving 10 bases between them. CDR3 DNA sequence: TGTGCCAGCACCAGGGGAAATGGGGCCAACGTCCTGACTTTC. This encodes CASTRGNGANVLTF.

The sample holds many counts of this clone. The chain joins TRBV18 to TRBJ2-7; 7 bases map to TRBD1. The CDR3 length is 15 residues. V shed 0 bases and J 6 bases; nucleotides not matched to a gene: 8. The germline V gene encodes CDR1 KGHSH and CDR2 LQKENI. The CDR3 DNA reads as TGTGCCAGCTCACCACCAACAGGGGCCACCGGCGAGCAGTACTTC. Translation gives CASSPPTGATGEQYF.

The V call is TRBV13, the J call TRBJ1-6; tentatively, D is TRBD1 (5 bases). The CDR3 extends over 15 amino acids. Deletions cut 5 bases from V and 7 bases from J, with 15 bases between. Per the germline V gene, CDR1 is PRHDT and CDR2 is FYEKMQ (reference sequence). Written as DNA, the CDR3 is TGTGCCAGCAGCGCGGCGGGGGTAGGGAATTCACCCCTCCACTTT. Its protein is CASSAAGVGNSPLHF.

On this clone itself: This same CDR3 is encoded by further DNA sequences in the sample. V gene TRBV5-1 combines with J gene TRBJ2-7, with 7 positions matching TRBD1. There are 14 residues in the CDR3. J lost 6 bases, V lost 2 bases, and 8 bases had no gene match. Germline lookup yields CDR1 SGHRS and CDR2 YFSETQ. DNA of the CDR3: TGCGCCAGCAGCTTCCAACAGGGGTCGGGCGAGCAGTACTTC. Protein product: CASSFQQGSGEQYF.

Only a few counts were recorded for this clone. J is TRBJ2-1 and V is TRBV5-1; D uncertain. Trimming removed 1 base from V and 9 bases from J, with 8 bases in between. The CDR3 covers 12 residues. CDR1 is SGHRS, CDR2 YFSETQ, per germline. This CDR3 is CASSLFASEQFF. Written as DNA, the CDR3 is TGCGCCAGCAGCTTGTTTGCTAGTGAGCAGTTCTTC.

A few counts support this clone. This chain connects TRBV11-3 to TRBJ2-4; TRBD1 is a possible D gene (6 bases). The ends were cut back, 1 base at V and 0 bases at J, with 10 bases in the middle. This CDR3 region has 16 residues. Germline V gives CDR1 SGHNT, CDR2 YENEEA. The CDR3 sequence: CASSLGQALAKNIQYF. The CDR3 DNA reads as TGTGCCAGCAGCTTAGGACAGGCACTAGCCAAAAACATTCAGTACTTC.

The chain links TRBV5-1 to TRBJ2-6; 9 positions agree with TRBD1. Germline lookup yields CDR1 SGHRS and CDR2 YFSETQ. J lost 1 base, V lost 7 bases, and 12 bases had no gene match. This CDR3 region has 18 residues. DNA for the CDR3: TGCGCCAGCCAGGAACCTCGGACAGGGGTGTCTGGGGCCAACGTCCTGACTTTC. As protein: CASQEPRTGVSGANVLTF.

This clone was recorded a few times. The CDR3 ends on some other residue instead of the conserved phenylalanine or tryptophan, so this is likely a read error. The chain is built from TRBV29-1 and TRBJ1-1; the match to TRBD1 covers 7 bases. This CDR3 region has 14 residues. Germline CDR1 and CDR2: SQVTM and ANQGSEA. Germline trimming cut 6 bases from V and 1 base from J; bases unmatched to any gene: 8. The CDR3 coding sequence is TGCAGCGTCGGAGATCGACAGGGGAACACTGAAGCTTTCCTT. This translates into CSVGDRQGNTEAFL.

Only a few counts were recorded for this clone. The chain carries TRBV7-9 and TRBJ1-2; 8 bases align to TRBD1. J lost 6 bases, V lost 1 base, and 4 bases had no gene match. The CDR3 is made up of 14 amino acids. The germline CDR1 and CDR2 sequences are SEHNR and FQNEAQ (reference sequence). CDR3 DNA: TGTGCCAGCAGCTTAGACCAGGGGGCTAATGGCTACACCTTC. Amino acid sequence: CASSLDQGANGYTF.

Only a few counts were recorded for this clone. The V and J genes are TRBV25-1 and TRBJ1-6; perhaps TRBD1 as D (5 bases). The CDR3 runs 15 residues. V lost 1 base and J 9 bases, leaving 13 bases between the germline ends. From germline, CDR1 is MGHDK and CDR2 SYGVNS. CDR3 in DNA: TGTGCCAGCAGTGAATTTGAGGGGAGGAGTTCACCCCTCCACTTT. Translating it yields CASSEFEGRSSPLHF.

This clone was observed a few times. The chain is built from TRBV7-2 and TRBJ1-4, with 10 bases aligning to TRBD1. The V gene's germline CDR1 is SGHTA and CDR2 FQGNSA. The CDR3 runs 15 residues. With 5 bases clipped from V and 8 bases from J, the junction kept 8 bases outside the gene matches. The CDR3 loop is CASSLQTGGREKLFF. CDR3 sequence (DNA): TGTGCCAGCAGCCTCCAGACAGGGGGCAGGGAAAAACTGTTTTTT.

This chain links TRBV7-2 with TRBJ1-6; 7 bases are a match to TRBD1. Looked up from germline, CDR1 is SGHTA and CDR2 is FQGNSA. After removal of 6 bases from V and 7 bases from J, the junction contained 9 bases not matched to a gene. The CDR3 extends over 15 amino acids. The CDR3 bases are TGTGCCAGCAGAAGACCAGGGACAGCCAATTCACCCCTCCACTTT. Its translation is CASRRPGTANSPLHF.

The V call is TRBV6-6, the J call TRBJ2-7; 9 nucleotides align to TRBD2. CDR1 is MNHNY and CDR2 is SVGAGI in the germline V gene (reference sequence). J lost 7 bases, V lost 6 bases, and 10 bases had no gene match. The CDR3 has 14 residues. CDR3 in DNA: TGTGCCAGCAGCCCCGAGATAGCGGGAGTTGAGCAGTACTTC. Residues: CASSPEIAGVEQYF.

The V call is TRBV5-6, the J call TRBJ2-3; TRBD1 aligns across 8 bases. Trimming removed 3 bases from V and 9 bases from J; junction bases left unmatched: 9. The CDR3 loop spans 14 amino acids. Germline CDR1 SGHDT, CDR2 YYEEEE. CDR3 in DNA: TGTGCCAGCAGCTCCTCCAACGACAGGGGAACGCAGTATTTT. Protein sequence: CASSSSNDRGTQYF.

The gene calls are TRBV6-6 and TRBJ1-1; 8 bases agree with TRBD1. The length of the CDR3 is 14 residues. The germline gives CDR1 MNHNY, CDR2 SVGAGI (reference sequence). V was clipped by 6 bases and J by 5 bases; unmatched bases: 8. This CDR3 reads CASSYQGAGTEAFF. DNA of the CDR3: TGTGCCAGCAGCTACCAGGGGGCGGGGACTGAAGCTTTCTTT.

The chain has TRBV25-1 and TRBJ2-7, with TRBD2 identical over 9 bases. The germline V gene encodes CDR1 MGHDK and CDR2 SYGVNS. Trimming removed 2 bases from V and 3 bases from J; junction bases left unmatched: 2. The CDR3 is made up of 14 amino acids. CDR3: CASSELAGNYEQYF. Written as DNA, the CDR3 is TGTGCCAGCAGTGAACTAGCGGGAAACTACGAGCAGTACTTC.

This clone was seen a few times. The chain employs TRBV5-1 and TRBJ1-5; 9 bases agree with TRBD1. Per the germline V gene, CDR1 is SGHRS and CDR2 is YFSETQ. The length of the CDR3 is 18 residues. V lost 2 bases to trimming and J lost 0 bases; unmatched junction nucleotides: 9. The CDR3 coding sequence is TGCGCCAGCAGCTTCCGGGACAGGGCCTTTTATAGCAATCAGCCCCAGCATTTT. It encodes CASSFRDRAFYSNQPQHF.

This sequence joins TRBV7-4 and TRBJ1-3; D is ambiguous. Germline-derived CDR1 and CDR2 are SGHVT and SQSDAQ. The CDR3 extends over 14 amino acids. V was pared by 3 bases and J by 5 bases, with 11 bases between. CDR3 DNA sequence: TGTGCCAGCAGCTTTAGAGAGCGACGAAACACCATATATTTT. This sequence encodes CASSFRERRNTIYF.

The gene calls are TRBV4-1 and TRBJ1-1, with TRBD1 matching over 7 bases. The V segment lost 4 bases and the J segment 4 bases; nucleotides outside the gene matches: 15. Germline V lookup: CDR1 MGHRA, CDR2 YSYEKL. The length of the CDR3 is 17 residues. The CDR3 DNA reads TGCGCCAGCAGCCGCGGACAGGCCAATTTGGGGAGCACTGAAGCTTTCTTT. Translating gives CASSRGQANLGSTEAFF.

The J gene is TRBJ2-3, the V gene TRBV7-7, with TRBD2 identical over 8 bases. V dropped 5 bases and J dropped 3; count of bases not matched to a gene: 7. Germline V gene data show CDR1 as SSHAT and CDR2 as FNYEAQ (reference sequence). This CDR3 region has 15 residues. CDR3 sequence: CASSPIGGGTDTQYF. The CDR3 region has the DNA TGTGCCAGCAGCCCCATTGGCGGGGGGACAGATACGCAGTATTTT.

CDR3 nucleotide sequence: TGTGCCAGTAGTCACAATTCTGGGGCCAACGTCCTGACTTTC. Its translation: CASSHNSGANVLTF. The genes are TRBV19 and TRBJ2-6; D is uncertain. The germline V gene encodes CDR1 LNHDA and CDR2 SQIVND (reference sequence). CDR3 length equals 14 residues. V lost 5 bases, J lost 1 base, and 6 bases lay in between.

The chain has TRBV4-2 and TRBJ2-1; 10 nucleotides match TRBD2. Germline CDR1 is LGHNA and CDR2 is YNFKEQ. Unmatched junction bases numbered 3, after V lost 1 base and J lost 6 bases. CDR3 size: 15 residues. For the CDR3, the DNA is TGTGCCAGCAGCCAAGTAGGACTAGCGGCCAATGAGCAGTTCTTC. Its protein product is CASSQVGLAANEQFF.